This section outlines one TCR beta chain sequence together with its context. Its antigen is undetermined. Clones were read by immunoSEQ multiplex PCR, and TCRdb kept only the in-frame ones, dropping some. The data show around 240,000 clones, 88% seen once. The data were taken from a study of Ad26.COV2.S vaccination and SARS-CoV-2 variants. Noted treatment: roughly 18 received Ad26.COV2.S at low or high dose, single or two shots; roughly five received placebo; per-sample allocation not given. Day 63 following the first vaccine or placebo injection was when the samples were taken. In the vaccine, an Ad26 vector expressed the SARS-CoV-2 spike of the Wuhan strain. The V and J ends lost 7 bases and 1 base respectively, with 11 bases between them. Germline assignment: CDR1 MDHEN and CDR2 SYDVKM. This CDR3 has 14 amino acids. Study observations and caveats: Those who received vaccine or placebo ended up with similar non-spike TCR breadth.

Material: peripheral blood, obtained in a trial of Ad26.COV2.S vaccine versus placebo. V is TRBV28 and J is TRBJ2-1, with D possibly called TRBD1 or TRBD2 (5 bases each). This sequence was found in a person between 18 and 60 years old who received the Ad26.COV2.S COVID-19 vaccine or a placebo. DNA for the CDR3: TGTGCCAGCAAAGAGGGGAGATCCTACAATGAGCAGTTCTTC. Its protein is CASKEGRSYNEQFF.